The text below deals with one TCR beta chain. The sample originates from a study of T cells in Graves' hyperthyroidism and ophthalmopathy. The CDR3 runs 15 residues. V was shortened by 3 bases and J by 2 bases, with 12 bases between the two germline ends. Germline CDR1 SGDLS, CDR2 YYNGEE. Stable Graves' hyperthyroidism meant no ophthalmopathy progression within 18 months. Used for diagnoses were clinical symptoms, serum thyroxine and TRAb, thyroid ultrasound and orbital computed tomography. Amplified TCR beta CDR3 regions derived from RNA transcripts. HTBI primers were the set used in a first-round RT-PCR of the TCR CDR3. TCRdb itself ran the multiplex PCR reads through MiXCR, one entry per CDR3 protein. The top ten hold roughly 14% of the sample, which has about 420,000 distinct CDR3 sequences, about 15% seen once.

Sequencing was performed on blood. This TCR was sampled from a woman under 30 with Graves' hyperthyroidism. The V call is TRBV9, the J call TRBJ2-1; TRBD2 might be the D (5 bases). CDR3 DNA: TGTGCCAGCAGCGGTCCAAGCGGTCCCTACAATGAGCAGTTCTTC. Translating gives CASSGPSGPYNEQFF.